This T cell receptor beta chain was profiled in a study of T cells in Graves' hyperthyroidism and ophthalmopathy. On the study more broadly: Before treatment of any kind, peripheral blood was taken at initial diagnosis.

V gave up 0 bases and J gave up 7 bases, with 13 bases separating them. Germline V gene sequence: CDR1 SGHTA, CDR2 FQGNSA. There are 15 residues in the CDR3. For this clonotype: Its target is not known.

Study observations and caveats: Progression to ophthalmopathy was predicted a median of 6.5 months early.

What was amplified from RNA transcripts were TCR beta CDR3 regions. HTBI primers were the set used in a first-round RT-PCR of the TCR CDR3. TCRdb called the multiplex PCR reads again in MiXCR, with one record for every CDR3 protein. This table holds about 150,000 distinct CDR3 sequences, approximately 24% found once. Each diagnosis was grounded in clinical symptoms, serum thyroxine and TRAb, thyroid ultrasound, and orbital computed tomography. The TCR originated in a woman in her forties or fifties with Graves' hyperthyroidism that later progressed to Graves' ophthalmopathy. Sequenced input: blood. The rearrangement joins TRBV7-2 to TRBJ2-1; a weak D match, TRBD2 (6 bases). The CDR3 coding sequence is TGTGCCAGCAGCTTAGCTGGAGGGCCGGGAAATGAGCAGTTCTTC. Translating gives CASSLAGGPGNEQFF.